A selection of T cell receptor beta chains follows, all from one sample in a study of cytomegalovirus exposure and HLA in healthy donors. Produced via immunoSEQ multiplex PCR; TCRdb's table is partial and in-frame only. The sample lists around 150,000 clones, roughly 78% occurring once. Sequencing was done on a sample of PBMCs. Receptor source: a man aged 40-49 years in good health and CMV-seropositive. Both conserved end residues are part of each CDR3. D genes are given only for firm matches. Clone size is shown for a subset of rows, as once, few, many or a class of expanded clone.

J gene | clone size | D gene | V gene | CDR3 protein | CDR3 DNA
TRBJ2-5 | NA | NA | TRBV18 | CASSRQQETQYF | TGTGCCAGCTCACGGCAACAAGAGACCCAGTACTTC
TRBJ1-1 | NA | TRBD1 | TRBV25-1 | CASSEGRGPAFF | TGTGCCAGCAGTGAAGGCAGGGGGCCGGCTTTCTTT
TRBJ2-1 | few | TRBD2 | TRBV5-4 | CASSPGLELGNEQFF | TGTGCCAGCAGCCCGGGACTAGAATTGGGCAATGAGCAGTTCTTC
TRBJ2-2 | NA | TRBD1 | TRBV5-1 | CASSYGQANTGELFF | TGCGCCAGCAGTTATGGACAGGCGAACACCGGGGAGCTGTTTTTT
TRBJ2-5 | NA | TRBD2 | TRBV7-9 | CAMQRGAKETQYF | TGTGCCATGCAGCGGGGGGCGAAAGAGACCCAGTACTTC
TRBJ1-5 | few | NA | TRBV4-1 | CASSQGTASNQPQHF | TGCGCCAGCAGCCAAGGGACAGCCAGCAATCAGCCCCAGCATTTT
TRBJ2-7 | NA | TRBD1 | TRBV9 | CASSPLDRGLYEQYF | TGTGCCAGCAGCCCTTTGGACAGGGGGCTCTACGAGCAGTACTTC
TRBJ1-4 | NA | NA | TRBV30 | CAWSVRGATNEKLFF | TGTGCCTGGAGTGTACGGGGGGCGACTAATGAAAAACTGTTTTTT
TRBJ1-6 | NA | NA | TRBV15 | CATSRDRGESPLHF | TGTGCCACCAGCAGAGATCGGGGAGAATCACCCCTCCACTTT
TRBJ2-3 | NA | NA | TRBV2 | CASSEGLRDTQYF | TGTGCCAGCAGTGAAGGGTTGAGAGATACGCAGTATTTT
TRBJ1-1 | medium-sized | TRBD1 | TRBV2 | CASMGDRDNTEAFF | TGTGCCAGCATGGGGGACAGAGACAACACTGAAGCTTTCTTT
TRBJ2-2 | NA | NA | TRBV5-1 | CASSLRGTDGAGELFF | TGCGCCAGCAGCTTGCGGGGGACTGACGGGGCCGGGGAGCTGTTTTTT
TRBJ2-7 | once | TRBD1 | TRBV7-2 | CASTQGIFRDRGSYEQYF | TGTGCCAGCACCCAAGGGATATTCCGGGACAGAGGCTCCTACGAGCAGTACTTC
TRBJ1-6 | NA | NA | TRBV2 | CASSLRDFYNSPLHF | TGTGCCAGCAGTCTCAGAGACTTCTATAATTCACCCCTCCACTTT
TRBJ2-1 | NA | NA | TRBV5-6 | CASSLLGGNNEQFF | TGTGCCAGCAGCTTGTTAGGAGGCAACAATGAGCAGTTCTTC
TRBJ2-5 | NA | TRBD1 | TRBV6-6 | CASSKQGVGVETQYF | TGTGCCAGCAGTAAACAGGGGGTGGGTGTGGAGACCCAGTACTTC
TRBJ1-2 | NA | NA | TRBV15 | CATSSWDTFYGYTF | TGTGCCACCAGCAGCTGGGACACCTTTTATGGCTACACCTTC
TRBJ2-1 | once | NA | TRBV18 | CASSPIAGPGDEQFF | TGTGCCAGCTCACCAATAGCGGGCCCAGGGGATGAGCAGTTCTTC